The entry that follows covers one T cell receptor (beta chain) sequence. Its matching antigen is unknown. The sample comes from a study of lymphopenia after photon versus proton radiotherapy. TCRdb's copy holds only in-frame clones and misses some; the assay was immunoSEQ multiplex PCR. The sample holds around 28,000 clones; approximately 85% are singletons and the top ten take less than 35%. General observations from the study: Photon-treated patients lost naive T cells and TCR diversity; proton-treated stayed stable.

This CDR3 spans 15 amino acids. J lost 5 bases, V lost 4 bases, and 6 bases had no gene match. Germline-derived CDR1 and CDR2 are MRHNA and SNTAGT. This TCR derives from a man between 50 and 59 years old with gastric cancer. This material consisted of peripheral blood, taken from a patient treated with photon-based radiotherapy. This sequence joins TRBV6-4 and TRBJ2-1; TRBD2 agrees at 9 bases. The CDR3, as DNA: TGTGCCAGCAGTGCCGGACTAGCGATAAACAATGAGCAGTTCTTC. Protein: CASSAGLAINNEQFF.